This TCR beta chain was observed in a study of persistence of HIV-infected CD4 T cells. Study summary: Up to roughly 200 mL blood was drawn at multiple time points; a couple of donors had single-time leukapheresis. A larger, less memory-rich fraction responded to anti-CD3/anti-CD28 beads than to antigen.

Anti-CD3/anti-CD28 beads served as a nonspecific positive control stimulus. CD4+ T cells upregulating both CD40 ligand and CD69 were sorted as responding cells. On this clone: Its specificity is unknown.

V shed 2 bases and J shed 0 bases, with 11 bases lying between them. There are 17 residues in the CDR3. The immunoSEQ assay was version 4, run in survey mode. The assay was immunoSEQ multiplex PCR, and TCRdb's table has in-frame clones only and misses some. This sample has about 43,000 clones; 80% to 90% occur once, and the top ten carry 1%. The study's findings and limits: TCRbeta richness was lower in CMV- and Gag-responding cells than in anti-CD3/anti-CD28-responding cells.

The rearrangement joins TRBV6-7 to TRBJ1-6; D is undetermined. TRBV6-7 is classed as an ORF, of uncertain function. The sequences come from CD4+ T cells sorted from PBMCs after 18-hour stimulation, collected from a patient who received antiretroviral therapy. This sequence originates from an adult man with HIV who was CMV-seropositive. The chain's CDR3 is CASSYRGVSSYNSPLHF. For the CDR3, the DNA is TGTGCCAGCAGTTACCGGGGAGTCAGCTCCTATAATTCACCCCTCCACTTT.